These 12 T cell receptor beta chains were all obtained from the same sample, sequenced in a study of technical replicates of blood from several donors. The data were produced by immunoSEQ multiplex PCR, yet TCRdb's version contains in-frame clones alone and is incomplete. Of fewer than 95,000 clones detected, about 93% appear once; the ten largest clones hold 0.25%. The specimen sequenced was T cells isolated from PBMCs. Receptor source: a human donor in good health.

The gene calls are TRBV29-1 and TRBJ2-5; 12 bases match TRBD2. Germline V gene sequence: CDR1 SQVTM, CDR2 ANQGSEA. The CDR3 length is 15 residues. V was clipped by 6 bases and J by 1 base; unmatched bases: 6. CDR3 in amino acids: CSVASGRALQETQYF. The DNA of the CDR3 is TGCAGCGTCGCTAGCGGGAGGGCTCTCCAAGAGACCCAGTACTTC. The whole variable domain, remainder taken from reference TRBV29-1 and TRBJ2-5, is SAVISQKPSRDICQRGTSLTIQCQVDSQVTMMFWYRQQPGQSLTLIATANQGSEATYESGFVIDKFPISRPNLTFSTLTVSNMSPEDSSIYLCSVASGRALQETQYFGPGTRLLVL.

The chain carries TRBV27 and TRBJ2-3; 8 bases are shared with TRBD2. With 3 bases clipped from V and 2 bases from J, the junction kept 4 bases outside the gene matches. This CDR3 has 15 residues. Germline-derived CDR1 and CDR2 are MNHEY and SMNVEV (reference sequence). The CDR3 here is CASSFGSGATDTQYF. CDR3 sequence (DNA): TGTGCCAGCAGTTTCGGTAGCGGGGCCACAGATACGCAGTATTTT.

The J gene is TRBJ1-2, the V gene TRBV6-1; 7 bases fit TRBD1. Per the germline V gene, CDR1 is MNHNS and CDR2 is SASEGT. This CDR3 contains 13 residues. Germline trimming cut 7 bases from V and 3 bases from J; bases unmatched to any gene: 5. The CDR3 here is CASTPTGYYGYTF. The CDR3 DNA follows: TGTGCCAGCACCCCGACAGGGTACTATGGCTACACCTTC.

The rearrangement joins TRBV10-3 to TRBJ2-3, with TRBD2 as a possible D gene (5 bases). Germline CDR1 and CDR2: ENHRY and SYGVKD. The CDR3 covers 12 residues. Trimming pared 5 bases from V and 3 bases from J, leaving 6 bases between. The CDR3 region has the DNA TGTGCCATCAGTTTAGCGACAGATACGCAGTATTTT. As protein: CAISLATDTQYF.

As DNA, the CDR3 is TGTGCTAGTGTTAAAACGGGGGGGCTTGGTGGGAATTCACCCCTCCACTTT. Translating it yields CASVKTGGLGGNSPLHF. This chain connects TRBV12-5 to TRBJ1-6; tentative D call: TRBD1 (6 bases). This CDR3 comprises 17 residues. V was pared by 7 bases and J by 7 bases, with 23 bases between. Germline CDR1 reads LGHNT; CDR2 reads FRNRAP.

This clone was detected once. CDR3 bases: TGTGCCAGCAGGTCCATAAACTTTGCGGGTGAAAAACTGTTTTTT. Protein product: CASRSINFAGEKLFF. The V call is TRBV5-4, the J call TRBJ1-4; no clear D. This CDR3 region has 15 residues. The V gene's germline CDR1 is SGHNT and CDR2 YYREEE (reference sequence). V lost 5 bases and J 7 bases, leaving 18 bases between the germline ends.

The chain has TRBV4-1 and TRBJ2-1; 8 bases match TRBD2. Germline CDR1 and CDR2: MGHRA and YSYEKL. CDR3 length: 18 amino acids. V lost 0 bases to trimming and J lost 5 bases; unmatched junction nucleotides: 12. The CDR3 reads CASSQDWASGPINNEQFF. CDR3 sequence (DNA): TGCGCCAGCAGCCAAGATTGGGCTAGCGGGCCTATAAACAATGAGCAGTTCTTC.

The V call is TRBV5-6, the J call TRBJ1-1; D possibly corresponds to TRBD1 (6 bases). This CDR3 contains 18 residues. The germline V and J ends were trimmed by 2 bases and 4 bases, with 24 bases remaining between them. CDR1 is SGHDT, CDR2 YYEEEE, per germline. The DNA of the CDR3 is TGTGCCAGCAGCTTTGGGGGTAGTAGGGGGAGACCGGGCACTGAAGCTTTCTTT. Translation: CASSFGGSRGRPGTEAFF.

The chain couples TRBV9 to TRBJ2-2; 7 nucleotides align to TRBD1. CDR3 length: 16 amino acids. The V gene's germline CDR1 is SGDLS and CDR2 YYNGEE. Losses at the gene ends were 0 bases for V and 5 bases for J; bases not matched to a gene: 7. The CDR3 protein is CASSVGGGAGTGELFF. The CDR3, as DNA: TGTGCCAGCAGCGTAGGAGGGGGCGCTGGTACCGGGGAGCTGTTTTTT.

CDR3: CASSLAESSYNEQFF. CDR3 in DNA: TGCGCCAGCAGCTTAGCGGAAAGCTCCTACAATGAGCAGTTCTTC. The V gene is TRBV5-1, the J gene TRBJ2-1; tentatively, D is TRBD2 (5 bases). The CDR3 covers 15 residues. With 2 bases removed from V and 0 bases from J, the gap between germline ends came to 9 bases. From germline, CDR1 is SGHRS and CDR2 YFSETQ.

The chain couples TRBV4-1 to TRBJ2-7, with a possible D match to TRBD2 (6 bases). V was trimmed by 2 bases and J by 0 bases, leaving 17 bases between them. CDR1 and CDR2 from the germline V gene are MGHRA and YSYEKL. The CDR3 loop spans 17 amino acids. CDR3 in DNA: TGCGCCAGCAGCCAACCCAAAGGGGACTTTCTCTCCTACGAGCAGTACTTC. Encoded protein: CASSQPKGDFLSYEQYF.

The genes are TRBV7-9 and TRBJ2-7, with TRBD2 identical over 7 bases. Germline V gene sequence: CDR1 SEHNR, CDR2 FQNEAQ (reference sequence). Unmatched junction bases numbered 7, after V lost 3 bases and J lost 2 bases. CDR3 length: 15 amino acids. CDR3 loop: CASSFSGLGAYEQYF. The CDR3 DNA reads as TGTGCCAGCAGCTTTAGCGGGCTTGGGGCCTACGAGCAGTACTTC.